This T cell receptor beta chain came from a study of blood T cell repertoires in COVID-19. Libraries were prepared by immunoSEQ multiplex PCR; TCRdb keeps only in-frame clonotypes and omits some of them. The sample carries roughly 500,000 clones, approximately 85% recorded once. This clone appeared a single time. Trimming took off 4 bases at V and 10 bases at J, with 13 bases between the two ends. CDR3 length equals 12 residues. The sample comprised peripheral blood. This receptor was taken from a human donor in a cohort sampled during active COVID-19. The genes are TRBV12-3 or TRBV12-4 and TRBJ1-1; a possible D gene is TRBD1 (5 bases). CDR3 loop: CASSSLGVSAFF. CDR3 DNA: TGTGCCAGCAGTTCCCTAGGGGTGTCAGCTTTCTTT.